The 30 T cell receptor beta chains below were found in one sample sequenced in a study of response to subunit inactivated influenza vaccine. TCRdb independently ran MiXCR on the RT-PCR reads; one entry per CDR3 protein. This sample carries 500,000 or so distinct CDR3 sequences, 10% to 11% of them seen once, and the ten largest clones take about 12%. The starting material was PBMCs from blood, obtained roughly 47 days after vaccination. The source is a man aged 50 to 59 who received an inactivated influenza vaccine.

The rearrangement uses TRBV4-2 and TRBJ2-7; D gene unclear. The CDR3 extends over 12 amino acids. Between the trimmed V and J ends, which lost 0 bases and 5 bases, there was a span of 5 bases. Per germline, CDR1 LGHNA and CDR2 YNFKEQ. As DNA, the CDR3 is TGTGCCAGCAGCCAAGATCCCCACGAGCAGTACTTC. Encoded protein: CASSQDPHEQYF.

The rearrangement uses TRBV18 and TRBJ2-7; no clear D. Trimming pared 2 bases from V and 2 bases from J, leaving 7 bases between. The CDR3 contains 13 residues. Germline loops: CDR1 KGHSH, CDR2 LQKENI. CDR3 DNA: TGTGCCAGCTCACCAAGTCACGCCTACGAGCAGTACTTC. It is translated as CASSPSHAYEQYF.

This clonotype was detected ten times or more. The CDR3 nucleotides are TGTGCCAGCAGCTCCCGTCCCGGCTATGAGCAGTTCTTC. Translated, it gives CASSSRPGYEQFF. V is TRBV5-5 and J is TRBJ2-1; D call uncertain. With 3 bases removed from V and 8 bases from J, the gap between germline ends came to 12 bases. The CDR3 runs 13 residues. The germline V gene has CDR1 SGHKS and CDR2 YYEKEE (reference sequence).

This clonotype came up a few times. V gene TRBV28 combines with J gene TRBJ2-7; the D is unclear. Germline CDR1 reads MDHEN; CDR2 reads SYDVKM. The CDR3 is 12 amino acids. Trimming cost V 2 bases and J 9 bases, with 11 bases left between them. In nucleotides, the CDR3 is TGTGCCAGCAGTTTACCCGGGCTCGGGCAGTACTTC. Its translation: CASSLPGLGQYF.

This clonotype was seen more than once but under ten times. J is TRBJ2-2 and V is TRBV13; the match to TRBD2 covers 7 bases. The length of the CDR3 is 17 residues. Germline V gene data show CDR1 as PRHDT and CDR2 as FYEKMQ (reference sequence). V lost 5 bases to trimming and J lost 3 bases; unmatched junction nucleotides: 12. The CDR3 DNA is TGTGCCAGCAGCCCCGCGTGGCGGGGGAGATACACCGGGGAGCTGTTTTTT. Translated: CASSPAWRGRYTGELFF.

The chain links TRBV28 to TRBJ2-7; 7 bases align to TRBD1. This CDR3 has 15 residues. The V and J ends lost 5 bases and 2 bases, in that order; junction bases with no gene match: 9. In germline, CDR1 is MDHEN, CDR2 SYDVKM. The CDR3 coding sequence is TGTGCCAGCAGTACCACCGGGACAGCAGCCTACGAGCAGTACTTC. Its protein is CASSTTGTAAYEQYF.

This clonotype was seen only a few times. The CDR3, as DNA: TGTGCCAGCGACAGGGGGCATTCCTCTGGGGCCAACGTCCTGACTTTC. It codes for CASDRGHSSGANVLTF. The chain joins TRBV6-4 to TRBJ2-6; TRBD1 agrees at 10 bases. Germline V lookup: CDR1 MRHNA, CDR2 SNTAGT. The CDR3 extends over 16 amino acids. V was clipped by 8 bases and J by 0 bases; unmatched bases: 4.

Here the CDR3 reads CASSFRQGAGPLHF. Written as DNA, the CDR3 is TGTGCCAGCAGTTTCCGACAGGGGGCTGGACCCCTCCACTTT. V is TRBV6-5 and J is TRBJ1-6, with 10 nucleotides matching TRBD1. V was pared by 4 bases and J by 12 bases, with 6 bases of the junction left unmatched. Germline-derived CDR1 and CDR2 are MNHEY and SVGAGI. The CDR3 spans 14 residues.

V gene TRBV5-5 combines with J gene TRBJ1-2, with 7 bases lining up with TRBD1. This CDR3 is built from 15 residues. The V gene end was trimmed by 2 bases and the J gene end by 0 bases; junction bases not matched to a gene: 4. Germline CDR1 reads SGHKS; CDR2 reads YYEKEE (reference sequence). The CDR3 is CASSFRGTANYGYTF. The CDR3 nucleotides read TGTGCCAGCAGCTTCCGTGGGACAGCTAACTATGGCTACACCTTC.

This rearrangement joins TRBV10-3 to TRBJ2-5; 8 bases match TRBD1. Germline V CDR1 and CDR2: ENHRY, SYGVKD. The CDR3 sequence is 13 residues long. With 6 bases clipped from V and 1 base from J, the junction kept 1 base outside the gene matches. Written as DNA, the CDR3 is TGTGCCATCAGGGGGACAGGCCAAGAGACCCAGTACTTC. It codes for CAIRGTGQETQYF.

This clonotype was counted many times. V usage is TRBV6-6 and J usage is TRBJ2-2; the match to TRBD2 covers 11 bases. CDR1 is MNHNY and CDR2 is SVGAGI in the germline V gene (reference sequence). The CDR3 totals 13 residues. V was clipped by 10 bases and J by 7 bases; unmatched bases: 5. The DNA for the CDR3 is TGTGCCACCGAGGGACTAGCGGACGGGGAGCTGTTTTTT. Its translation: CATEGLADGELFF.

This clonotype has a handful of counts. The chain is built from TRBV5-1 and TRBJ2-1; 15 bases are a match to TRBD2. CDR3 length: 17 amino acids. CDR1 SGHRS and CDR2 YFSETQ come from the germline V gene. Trimming took 4 bases from V and 6 from J; bases not matched to a gene: 8. CDR3 loop: CASSGGLAGGAGNEQFF. The CDR3 nucleotides are TGCGCCAGCAGCGGGGGACTAGCGGGAGGCGCTGGCAATGAGCAGTTCTTC.

This clonotype came up a few times. V usage is TRBV7-2 and J usage is TRBJ2-3; D is undetermined. Trimming cost V 5 bases and J 3 bases, with 12 bases left between them. CDR1 is SGHTA, CDR2 FQGNSA, per germline. The CDR3 has 14 amino acids. This CDR3 reads CASSRTWRTDTQYF. CDR3 nucleotide sequence: TGTGCCAGCAGCCGCACTTGGCGGACAGATACGCAGTATTTT.

This CDR3 is CSARCGGLNEQFF. The CDR3 DNA follows: TGCAGTGCTAGATGCGGCGGGCTCAATGAGCAGTTCTTC. The rearrangement joins TRBV20-1 to TRBJ2-1; TRBD2 is a possible D gene (5 bases). The CDR3 has 13 amino acids. In germline, CDR1 is DFQATT, CDR2 SNEGSKA (reference sequence). Trimming removed 2 bases at V and 6 bases at J, with 11 bases between.

The chain is built from TRBV7-9 and TRBJ2-5; the D gene is possibly TRBD2 (6 bases). Per germline, CDR1 SEHNR and CDR2 FQNEAQ (reference sequence). This CDR3 region has 16 residues. Trimming removed 1 base at V and 4 bases at J, with 16 bases between. The CDR3 here is CASSLEGLSTGETQYF. CDR3 bases: TGTGCCAGCAGCTTAGAAGGACTATCAACGGGAGAGACCCAGTACTTC.

This clonotype appeared a few times. This chain links TRBV5-5 with TRBJ1-1; D is unclear. The CDR3 is 14 residues long. Germline loops: CDR1 SGHKS, CDR2 YYEKEE (reference sequence). The V gene lost 4 bases and the J gene lost 3 bases, with 13 bases spanning the gap. CDR3 coding DNA: TGTGCCAGCAGCCGCTACGGGAGGGACACTGAAGCTTTCTTT. This gives the protein CASSRYGRDTEAFF. The whole variable domain, remainder taken from reference TRBV5-5 and TRBJ1-1, is DAGVTQSPTHLIKTRGQQVTLRCSPISGHKSVSWYQQVLGQGPQFIFQYYEKEERGRGNFPDRFSARQFPNYSSELNVNALLLGDSALYLCASSRYGRDTEAFFGQGTRLTVV.

This clonotype was seen a few times. This chain joins TRBV20-1 and TRBJ1-6; 12 bases are a match to TRBD1. V gave up 0 bases and J gave up 5 bases; unmatched junction bases: 5. CDR1 and CDR2 (germline): DFQATT, SNEGSKA (reference sequence). The CDR3 has 17 amino acids. CDR3 sequence: CSAREPGQGANNSPLHF. The CDR3 DNA reads TGCAGTGCTAGAGAGCCGGGACAGGGGGCCAATAATTCACCCCTCCACTTT.

The chain is built from TRBV12-3 or TRBV12-4 and TRBJ2-5, with D perhaps TRBD1 (6 bases). V was trimmed by 6 bases and J by 4 bases, leaving 15 bases between them. The CDR3 is 14 residues long. CDR3 DNA: TGTGCCAGCAGCCCCCGGGGCAGGGGAGAGACCCAGTACTTC. Its translation: CASSPRGRGETQYF.

This clonotype was found a few times. The V call is TRBV7-9, the J call TRBJ1-2, with TRBD1 matching over 9 bases. The CDR3 extends over 13 amino acids. V gave up 4 bases and J gave up 6 bases; unmatched junction bases: 3. CDR1 SEHNR and CDR2 FQNEAQ come from the germline V gene (reference sequence). CDR3: CASSSTGGDGYTF. The CDR3 nucleotides are TGTGCCAGCAGCTCGACAGGGGGAGATGGCTACACCTTC.

This clonotype was seen ten or more times. The chain carries TRBV20-1 and TRBJ2-7; the D gene is possibly TRBD1 (6 bases). The CDR3 runs to 13 residues. Germline V gene sequence: CDR1 DFQATT, CDR2 SNEGSKA (reference sequence). V was clipped by 5 bases and J by 3 bases, with 14 bases between them. The CDR3 nucleotides are TGCAGTGCTCCCGACAGGATGGGCTACGAGCAGTACTTC. It specifies CSAPDRMGYEQYF.

This clonotype was seen a few times. The chain couples TRBV5-1 to TRBJ2-7; TRBD2 might be the D (7 bases). V lost 0 bases, J lost 0 bases, and 13 bases lay in between. Germline V lookup: CDR1 SGHRS, CDR2 YFSETQ. The CDR3 is 16 residues long. Here the CDR3 reads CASSLAPGGSSYEQYF. The CDR3 DNA reads TGCGCCAGCAGCTTGGCCCCGGGGGGCTCCTCCTACGAGCAGTACTTC. The entire variable domain, with the rest obtained from reference TRBV5-1 and TRBJ2-7, is as follows: KAGVTQTPRYLIKTRGQQVTLSCSPISGHRSVSWYQQTPGQGLQFLFEYFSETQRNKGNFPGRFSGRQFSNSRSEMNVSTLELGDSALYLCASSLAPGGSSYEQYFGPGTRLTVT.

This clonotype was observed a few times. The chain carries TRBV5-1 and TRBJ1-2; D unclear. Per the germline V gene, CDR1 is SGHRS and CDR2 is YFSETQ. The ends were cut back, 1 base at V and 4 bases at J, with 8 bases in the middle. This CDR3 contains 13 residues. CDR3 sequence (DNA): TGCGCCAGCAGCTTGAAGGGATCCTATGGCTACACCTTC. Translated, it gives CASSLKGSYGYTF.

A few counts support this clonotype. The chain links TRBV20-1 to TRBJ1-2; 8 bases align to TRBD1. This CDR3 has 13 amino acids. Germline CDR1 and CDR2: DFQATT and SNEGSKA (reference sequence). Unmatched junction bases numbered 6, after V lost 3 bases and J lost 6 bases. CDR3 sequence: CSASDQGAHGYTF. Written as DNA, the CDR3 is TGCAGTGCTAGCGATCAGGGGGCGCATGGCTACACCTTC.

This clonotype was detected only a few times. The J gene is TRBJ1-5, the V gene TRBV5-6; TRBD1 matches 10 bases. CDR3 length: 17 amino acids. Trimming at V came to 4 bases and at J to 0 bases, leaving 7 bases not matched to a gene. CDR1 SGHDT and CDR2 YYEEEE come from the germline V gene. CDR3 loop: CASSRTGGQGSNQPQHF. CDR3 DNA: TGTGCCAGCAGCCGGACAGGGGGTCAAGGTAGCAATCAGCCCCAGCATTTT.

In this sample, this clonotype turned up a few times. The chain carries TRBV3-1 and TRBJ2-5; 8 bases match TRBD2. J was trimmed by 2 bases and V by 1 base; bases with no gene match: 6. The CDR3 spans 16 residues. The V gene's germline CDR1 is LGHDT and CDR2 YNNKEL (reference sequence). The CDR3 DNA reads as TGTGCCAGCAGCCAAGGACTAGCGACTAATCAAGAGACCCAGTACTTC. This encodes CASSQGLATNQETQYF.

This clonotype was detected many times. This chain joins TRBV20-1 and TRBJ2-7; 7 bases map to TRBD1. CDR3 length: 13 residues. Germline CDR1 is DFQATT and CDR2 is SNEGSKA (reference sequence). V was clipped by 5 bases and J by 3 bases; unmatched bases: 7. The CDR3 DNA reads as TGCAGTGCTTTAACAGGGGCACGCTACGAGCAGTACTTC. It codes for CSALTGARYEQYF.

The chain couples TRBV4-3 to TRBJ1-1; no clear D. The CDR3 is made up of 16 amino acids. CDR1 is LGHNA and CDR2 is YSLEER in the germline V gene. The ends were cut back, 0 bases at V and 1 base at J, with 12 bases in the middle. The CDR3: CASSQDIVWENTEAFF. For the CDR3, the DNA is TGCGCCAGCAGCCAAGATATAGTCTGGGAGAACACTGAAGCTTTCTTT.

This sequence joins TRBV29-1 and TRBJ1-5; D gene ambiguous. The CDR3 has 13 amino acids. Germline V CDR1 and CDR2: SQVTM, ANQGSEA. The V gene lost 4 bases and the J gene lost 5 bases, with 12 bases spanning the gap. For the CDR3, the DNA is TGCAGCGTTGCCGTGTCAATATATCAGCCCCAGCATTTT. Translation: CSVAVSIYQPQHF.

This clonotype was detected a few times. This chain connects TRBV24-1 to TRBJ2-3, with 8 bases that match TRBD1. Germline V gene data show CDR1 as KGHDR and CDR2 as SFDVKD. The CDR3 covers 17 residues. The V segment lost 4 bases and the J segment 6 bases; nucleotides outside the gene matches: 14. In DNA form, the CDR3 reads TGTGCCACCAGTGACATCGGACAGGGTGGGAGCAGGGATACGCAGTATTTT. This encodes CATSDIGQGGSRDTQYF.

The CDR3: CSVKELQGAVAFF. In DNA, the CDR3 is TGCAGCGTTAAGGAACTACAGGGGGCCGTAGCTTTCTTT. The chain recombines TRBV29-1 with TRBJ1-1; 9 nucleotides line up with TRBD1. The CDR3 is 13 residues long. CDR1 and CDR2 from the germline V gene are SQVTM and ANQGSEA. With 5 bases clipped from V and 10 bases from J, the junction kept 11 bases outside the gene matches.